The T cell receptor (beta chain) described here comes from a study of blood T cell repertoires in COVID-19. Across the whole study: Samples representing acute and convalescent COVID-19 were sourced from the United States, Italy and Spain. In each case, the material was cDNA or gDNA derived from T cells, B-cell-depleted T cells, or PBMCs.

This CDR3 region has 14 residues. Deletions cut 3 bases from V and 1 base from J, with 9 bases between. The germline V gene has CDR1 SGHTA and CDR2 FQGNSA. Clones were read by immunoSEQ multiplex PCR, and TCRdb kept only the in-frame ones, dropping some. The data hold about 50,000 clones, with about 85% observed a single time. The TCR sequence derives from a human donor in a cohort sampled during active COVID-19. Sequenced sample: peripheral blood. This rearrangement joins TRBV7-2 to TRBJ1-1; D unclear. CDR3 sequence: CASSLGRENTEAFF. In nucleotides, the CDR3 is TGTGCCAGCAGCTTGGGGAGGGAGAACACTGAAGCTTTCTTT.